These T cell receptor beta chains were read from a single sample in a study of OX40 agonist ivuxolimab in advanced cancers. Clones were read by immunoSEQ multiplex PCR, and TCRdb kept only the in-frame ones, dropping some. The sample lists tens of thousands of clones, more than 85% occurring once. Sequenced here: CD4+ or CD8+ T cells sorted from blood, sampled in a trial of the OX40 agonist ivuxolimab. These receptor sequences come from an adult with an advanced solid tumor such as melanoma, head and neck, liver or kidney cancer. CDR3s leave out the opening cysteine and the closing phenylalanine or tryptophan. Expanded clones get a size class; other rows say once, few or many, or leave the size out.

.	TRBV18	ASSRRGETYEQY
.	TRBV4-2	ASSLRGGVAGDPLPDTQY
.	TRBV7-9	ASSLRRLAGGGNEQF
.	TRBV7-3	ASSLHPSGSMADTQY
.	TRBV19	ASTSWTGRDYGYT
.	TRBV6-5	ASSYYLAGELF
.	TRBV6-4	ASSVRLDTEAF
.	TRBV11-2	ASSLGTVSNQPQH
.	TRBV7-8	ASSLGSAHEQY
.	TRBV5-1	ASSSMDYEQY
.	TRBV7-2	ASSLEGQTFYGYT
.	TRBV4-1	ASTSHRGLSYGYT
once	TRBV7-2	ASSLATGTSEQY
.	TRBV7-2	ASSFGTSGGGTDTQY
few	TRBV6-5	ASSPGTDSPLH
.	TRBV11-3	ASSSSAGADTQY
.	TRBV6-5	ASSSLRQGHYEQY
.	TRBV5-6	ASSSPTGVNTEAF
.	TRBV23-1	ASSHRARDQPQH
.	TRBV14	ASSQSRGYYEQY
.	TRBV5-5	ASSLRGMSNQPQH
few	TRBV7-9	ASSPHNYGYT
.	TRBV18	ASSRSIAELSYEQY
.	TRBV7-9	ASSLTGSVTEAF
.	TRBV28	ASSFQNYEQY
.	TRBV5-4	ASSLDIGTAYEQY
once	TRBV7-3	ASSSLGAGSSYEQY
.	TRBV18	ASSPFNGGATDTQY
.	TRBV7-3	ASSLELGLYNEQF
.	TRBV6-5	ASSYSGGGPYEQY
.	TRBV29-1	SVEKGASYYNEQF
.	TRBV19	ASSFQETQY
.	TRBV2	ASSTGGDNEQF
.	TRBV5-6	ASNYPGQGDYGYT
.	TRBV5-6	ASSLTGAPTGELF
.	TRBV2	ASRVGTGGEQETQY
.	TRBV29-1	SVAWGIQETQY
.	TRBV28	ASSPGVGQVETQY
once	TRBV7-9	ASSLYPDGSGTQY
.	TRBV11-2	ASSLDSGEQY
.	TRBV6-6	ASSPWTGLIYEQY
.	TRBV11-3	ASSLDHNTEAF
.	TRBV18	ASSPQGSGELF
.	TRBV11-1	ASSLAVTGGDTGELF